The rows below give T cell receptor beta chains drawn from one sample of a study of blood T cells in healthy people across ages. TCRdb called the 5' RACE reads again in MiXCR, with one record for every CDR3 protein. The sample includes about 800,000 distinct CDR3 sequences, roughly 64% of them seen just once. The specimen was blood. These receptors originate from a man aged 30 to 39 in good health. Both conserved end residues are part of each CDR3. D genes are given only for firm matches. Expanded clones get a size class; other rows say once, few or many, or leave the size out.

j_gene,len,d_gene,abundance,v_gene,CDR3nt,CDR3aa
TRBJ2-1,13,-,few,TRBV12-3/TRBV12-4,TGTGCCAGCTCAAACGCAGATCATAATGAGCAGTTCTTC,CASSNADHNEQFF
TRBJ2-1,16,TRBD1,once,TRBV18,TGTGCCAGCTCACCAGCGATAAGTGACAGGGGCTATGAGCAGTTCTTC,CASSPAISDRGYEQFF
TRBJ2-7,15,-,-,TRBV6-2/TRBV6-3,TGTGCCAGCAGCCCTACTCTCCTGGGGGACTACGAGCAGTACTTC,CASSPTLLGDYEQYF
TRBJ2-1,13,TRBD2,-,TRBV29-1,TGCAGCGTGCAGGGCAGCGGGGGAACTGAGCAGTTCTTC,CSVQGSGGTEQFF
TRBJ2-5,13,-,-,TRBV5-1,TGCGCCAGCAGCTTGGCGACTGGTAATGAGCAGTACTTC,CASSLATGNEQYF
TRBJ1-2,14,-,-,TRBV11-2,TGTGCCAGCAGCTTTAGTTCTATAGATAGGGGCTACACCTTC,CASSFSSIDRGYTF
TRBJ2-3,19,TRBD1,once,TRBV28,TGTGCCAGCACCGTGGGGTGGACAGGGAAGGACACACACACAGATACGCAGTATTTT,CASTVGWTGKDTHTDTQYF
TRBJ2-1,17,TRBD2,many,TRBV20-1,TGCAGTGCTAGGTTCGAGGGCCGGGGGGAAGCTTACAATGAGCAGTTCTTC,CSARFEGRGEAYNEQFF
TRBJ1-5,13,-,-,TRBV28,TGTGCCAGCAGGGATGACAGATATCAGCCCCAGCATTTT,CASRDDRYQPQHF
TRBJ1-2,14,-,-,TRBV5-1,TGCGCCAGCAGCTTCGAGGGACGACCCTATGGCTACACCTTC,CASSFEGRPYGYTF
TRBJ2-5,17,-,-,TRBV7-9,TGTGCCAGCAGCTTCTCACGGCCTGGAGGACGCCGAGAGACCCAGTACTTC,CASSFSRPGGRRETQYF
TRBJ2-5,16,-,-,TRBV7-9,TGTGCCAGCAGCTTTGGAGCGGAGGGTCCCCAAGAGACCCAGTACTTC,CASSFGAEGPQETQYF
TRBJ2-3,13,-,-,TRBV6-2/TRBV6-3,TGTGCCAGCAGTTATGAGGTCACAGATACGCAGTATTTT,CASSYEVTDTQYF
TRBJ2-1,15,-,-,TRBV5-1,TGCGCCAGCAGCGCGGGGGCCGGGGACTTCAATGAGCAGTTCTTC,CASSAGAGDFNEQFF
TRBJ2-7,15,-,few,TRBV6-1,TGTGCCAGCAGTGAATCCCAAGGACAAACCTACGAGCAGTACTTC,CASSESQGQTYEQYF